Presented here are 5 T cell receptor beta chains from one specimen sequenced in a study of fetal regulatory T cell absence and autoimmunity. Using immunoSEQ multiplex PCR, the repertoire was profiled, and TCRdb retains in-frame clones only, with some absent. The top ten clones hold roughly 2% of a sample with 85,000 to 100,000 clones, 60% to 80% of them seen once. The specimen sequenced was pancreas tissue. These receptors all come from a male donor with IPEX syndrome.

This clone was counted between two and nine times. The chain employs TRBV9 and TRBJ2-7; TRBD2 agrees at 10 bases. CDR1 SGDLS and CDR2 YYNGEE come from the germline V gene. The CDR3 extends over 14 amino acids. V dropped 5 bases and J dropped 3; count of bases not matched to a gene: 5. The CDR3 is CASSSGTSVYEQYF. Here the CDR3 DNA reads TGTGCCAGCAGTTCCGGGACTAGCGTCTACGAGCAGTACTTC.

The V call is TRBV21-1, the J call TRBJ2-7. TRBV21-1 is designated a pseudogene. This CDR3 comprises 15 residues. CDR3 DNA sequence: TGTGCCAGCAGCAAAGGGGTCAGTTTAGTCTACGAGCAGTACTTC. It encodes CASSKGVSLVYEQYF.

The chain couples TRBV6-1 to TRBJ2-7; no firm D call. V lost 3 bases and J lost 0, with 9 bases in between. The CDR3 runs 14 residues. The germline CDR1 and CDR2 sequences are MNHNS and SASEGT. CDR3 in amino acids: CASSEIDISYEQYF. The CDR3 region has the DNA TGTGCCAGCAGTGAGATCGACATCTCCTACGAGCAGTACTTC.

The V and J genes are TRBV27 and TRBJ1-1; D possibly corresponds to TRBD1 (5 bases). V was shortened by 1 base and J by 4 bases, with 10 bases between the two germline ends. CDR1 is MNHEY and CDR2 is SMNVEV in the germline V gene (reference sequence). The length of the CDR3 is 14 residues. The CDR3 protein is CASSLFDSGTEAFF. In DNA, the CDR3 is TGTGCCAGCAGTTTATTTGACAGTGGCACTGAAGCTTTCTTT.

CDR3: CAWSFEGPDTQYF. Written as DNA, the CDR3 is TGTGCCTGGAGTTTTGAGGGGCCAGATACGCAGTATTTT. The chain has TRBV30 and TRBJ2-3, with D perhaps being TRBD1 or TRBD2 (5 bases each). Per the germline V gene, CDR1 is GTSNPN and CDR2 is SVGIG (reference sequence). The V end lost 2 bases, the J end lost 4 bases, and 10 bases lay between the germline ends. The CDR3 runs to 13 residues.